This T cell receptor (beta chain) was documented in a study of cytomegalovirus exposure and HLA in healthy donors. Study-wide points: Most TCR sequences were seen very rarely across donors, but some public TCRs occurred in many.

It was with 60 Vbeta and 13 Jbeta primers that the PCR ran. Produced via immunoSEQ multiplex PCR; TCRdb's table is partial and in-frame only. The repertoire includes roughly 63,000 clones, approximately 71% of them detected once, and approximately 24% sits in the top ten. V was pared by 8 bases and J by 5 bases, with 15 bases between. This CDR3 has 13 amino acids. CDR1 is WNHNN and CDR2 is SYGVQD in the germline V gene (reference sequence). As concerns this clone: The antigen is not known.

This clonotype was sampled from a middle-aged woman in good health and CMV-seropositive. The genes are TRBV10-1 and TRBJ1-1; D is uncertain. Sequencing used PBMCs. CDR3 in amino acids: CASSSGGLTEAFF. CDR3 DNA: TGCGCCAGCTCTTCGGGTGGACTTACTGAAGCTTTCTTT.